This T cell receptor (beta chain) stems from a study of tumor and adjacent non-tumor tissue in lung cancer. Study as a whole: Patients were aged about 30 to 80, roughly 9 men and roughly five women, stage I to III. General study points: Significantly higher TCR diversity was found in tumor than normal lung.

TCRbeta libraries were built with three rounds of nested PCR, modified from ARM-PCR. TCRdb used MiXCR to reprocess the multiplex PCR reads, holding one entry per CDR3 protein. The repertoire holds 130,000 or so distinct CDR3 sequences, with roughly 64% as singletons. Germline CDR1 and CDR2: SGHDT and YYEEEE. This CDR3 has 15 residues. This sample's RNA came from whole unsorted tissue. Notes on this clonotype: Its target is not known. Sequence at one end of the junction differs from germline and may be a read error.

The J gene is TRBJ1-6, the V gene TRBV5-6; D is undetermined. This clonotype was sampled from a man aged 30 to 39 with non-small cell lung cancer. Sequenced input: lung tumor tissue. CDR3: CASNLGSARGSPLHF. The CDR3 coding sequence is TGTGCCAGCAACTTGGGATCGGCTCGGGGTTCACCCCTCCACTTT.